Described below is a single T cell receptor beta chain sequence and its context. The sample originates from a study of blood T cell repertoires in COVID-19. The CDR3 has 14 residues. In germline, CDR1 is MNHEY, CDR2 SVGAGI. V dropped 5 bases and J dropped 5; count of bases not matched to a gene: 6. Method: immunoSEQ multiplex PCR; TCRdb's copy keeps in-frame clones and lacks some. The table has 20,000 to 25,000 clones, around nine tenths seen once; the top ten hold 6.5% to 9.5%. The source is a woman aged 60-75 years with active COVID-19. The chain combines TRBV6-5 with TRBJ2-7; 10 bases agree with TRBD1. Sample: peripheral blood. The CDR3 sequence is CASSRTGGSNEQYF. CDR3 DNA sequence: TGTGCCAGCAGTAGGACAGGGGGGAGCAACGAGCAGTACTTC.